The rows below give T cell receptor beta chains drawn from one sample of a study of T cell changes during pregnancy in multiple sclerosis. This table comes from immunoSEQ multiplex PCR, and its TCRdb copy is limited to in-frame clones, with some not included. The sample lists about 130,000 clones, roughly 97% occurring once. Sample: peripheral blood, taken after pregnancy. The receptor source for this set is a female donor with multiple sclerosis, enrolled in a pregnancy study. Both conserved end residues are part of each CDR3. D genes are given only for firm matches. Only some rows state a clone size, as once, few, many or a class for expanded clones.

TRBV29-1	.	TRBJ2-5	.	TGCAGCGTTTCCCCCAAAGAGACCCAGTACTTC	CSVSPKETQYF
TRBV7-2	.	TRBJ1-2	.	TGTGCCAGCAGCTTGCGAGGCCCTCCTTATGGCTACACCTTC	CASSLRGPPYGYTF
TRBV2	.	TRBJ2-6	.	TGTGCCAGCAGCCCCGATAGGAGACTGAGAATCTCTGGGGCCAACGTCCTGACTTTC	CASSPDRRLRISGANVLTF
TRBV7-2	.	TRBJ2-7	TRBD1	TGTGCCAGCAGCCCCGTCTCGGTCGCGGGACAGGGTGGCGAGCAGTACTTC	CASSPVSVAGQGGEQYF
TRBV5-1	.	TRBJ2-2	TRBD2	TGCGCCAGCAAGCTAGCGGGAGGGAAACCCGGGGAGCTGTTTTTT	CASKLAGGKPGELFF
TRBV6-5	.	TRBJ1-1	.	TGTGCCAGCACCAGGACAGTGAACACTGAAGCTTTCTTT	CASTRTVNTEAFF
TRBV28	.	TRBJ1-1	.	TGTGCCAGCAGTTCCCGTACAGTGGGTGGTGAAGCTTTCTTT	CASSSRTVGGEAFF
TRBV10-2	.	TRBJ2-5	TRBD1	TGCGCCAGCAGTGAGCCCCTGACAGGGGCCGTGGGGACCCAGTACTTC	CASSEPLTGAVGTQYF
TRBV27	.	TRBJ2-6	TRBD1	TGTGCCAGCAGTAGACAGGGGCTAAGATCTGGGGCCAACGTCCTGACTTTC	CASSRQGLRSGANVLTF
TRBV7-8	.	TRBJ2-2	.	TGTGCCAGCAGCACTGGAGAACGGAACACCGGGGAGCTGTTTTTT	CASSTGERNTGELFF
TRBV2	once	TRBJ2-1	.	TGTGCCAGCAACATAGGGGGTTCGGGTGAGCAGTTCTTC	CASNIGGSGEQFF
TRBV7-9	.	TRBJ2-1	TRBD1	TGTGCCAGCAGCTCCGTGGGGGACAGGCGGTTCTCCTACAATGAGCAGTTCTTC	CASSSVGDRRFSYNEQFF
TRBV2	.	TRBJ2-7	TRBD1	TGTGCCAGCCAGGCCGGGACAGGGCTCCAGACCGCTTATGAGCAGTACTTC	CASQAGTGLQTAYEQYF
TRBV19	.	TRBJ2-7	TRBD2	TGTGCCAGTAGTATAAAAGCGGGAGCATACGAGCAGTACTTC	CASSIKAGAYEQYF
TRBV4-1	.	TRBJ2-1	TRBD2	TGCGCCAGCAGCCGAAGACTAGCGGGAGGGCCCCTGGGCAATGAGCAGTTCTTC	CASSRRLAGGPLGNEQFF
TRBV28	.	TRBJ1-5	TRBD1	TGTGCCAGCAGTTCGGTATTAATCGGGACAGGGAACGCGCAGCCCCAGCATTTT	CASSSVLIGTGNAQPQHF
TRBV6-6	.	TRBJ1-5	.	TGTGCCAGCAGTTACCTCGTGAGGGATCAGCCCCAGCATTTT	CASSYLVRDQPQHF
TRBV27	.	TRBJ2-1	TRBD2	TGTGCCAGCAGTTTAGAGCCCCCTAGCGGGAGGGCCCAGGGTGAGCAGTTCTTC	CASSLEPPSGRAQGEQFF
TRBV14	.	TRBJ2-1	.	TGTGCCAGCAGCCAAGATTTAGGGGTCTCCTACAATGAGCAGTTCTTC	CASSQDLGVSYNEQFF
TRBV7-8	.	TRBJ2-3	.	TGTGCCAGCAGCATCCACAGGGGGGGGAGCACAGATACGCAGTATTTT	CASSIHRGGSTDTQYF
TRBV5-4	.	TRBJ1-1	.	TGTGCCAGCAGCCCCGGGGTCCTGGGAACTGAAGCTTTCTTT	CASSPGVLGTEAFF
TRBV28	.	TRBJ2-1	.	TGTGCCAGCAGTTGGGGCAGTTGGGATTCCCAGTTCTTC	CASSWGSWDSQFF
TRBV4-1	.	TRBJ1-2	.	TGCGCCAGCAGCCAAGGGGGGGTGTGGGGCGTTTATGGCTACACCTTC	CASSQGGVWGVYGYTF
TRBV5-1	.	TRBJ1-3	.	TGCGCCAGCAGCTTGGCCGGGGGGACCACCACTGGAAACACCATATATTTT	CASSLAGGTTTGNTIYF
TRBV18	.	TRBJ1-1	.	TGTGCCAGCTCACCAGGCGGGGTTCCCACTGAAGCTTTCTTT	CASSPGGVPTEAFF
TRBV28	.	TRBJ2-5	.	TGTGCCAGCAGTCCTCCTGGCACCCAAGAGACCCAGTACTTC	CASSPPGTQETQYF
TRBV19	.	TRBJ1-1	TRBD1	TGTGCCAGTAGTCACACCGGGGACAGGGTCACTGAAGCTTTCTTT	CASSHTGDRVTEAFF
TRBV4-1	once	TRBJ2-3	.	TGCGCCAGCAGCCAAGATCAGGAGACTAGTGGTCCAGATACGCAGTATTTT	CASSQDQETSGPDTQYF
TRBV7-9	.	TRBJ2-3	.	TGTGCCAGCAGCCCACAGGGAATAGACACAGATACGCAGTATTTT	CASSPQGIDTDTQYF
TRBV23-1	.	TRBJ1-5	TRBD1	TGCGCCAGCAGTCCTCAGGACAGGGATAGCAATCAGCCCCAGCATTTT	CASSPQDRDSNQPQHF
TRBV29-1	.	TRBJ2-1	.	TGCAGCGCCGAAAAGGTAGGCGGAGTCGTAAATGAGCAGTTCTTC	CSAEKVGGVVNEQFF
TRBV15	.	TRBJ2-5	TRBD1	TGTGCCACCAGCACTCTACAGGGGGACGGGGAGACCCAGTACTTC	CATSTLQGDGETQYF
TRBV2	.	TRBJ2-1	TRBD1	TGTGCCAGCAGTGAGTGGACAGGGGGAACGAATGAGCAGTTCTTC	CASSEWTGGTNEQFF
TRBV6-6	.	TRBJ1-5	TRBD1	TGTGCCAGCAGTTACAACGACAGGGGTTTGAGTCAGCCCCAGCATTTT	CASSYNDRGLSQPQHF
TRBV11-2	.	TRBJ2-2	.	TGTGCCAGCAGCTTAGTACAACCCGGGGAGCTGTTTTTT	CASSLVQPGELFF
TRBV25-1	.	TRBJ2-5	TRBD2	TGTGCCAGCAGCCCGGGACTACCAGGCTTTGAGACCCAGTACTTC	CASSPGLPGFETQYF
TRBV28	.	TRBJ2-7	TRBD2	TGTGCCAGCAGTTTGGTGGGGATAGCGGGACCCACCACCTACGAGCAGTACTTC	CASSLVGIAGPTTYEQYF
TRBV23-1	.	TRBJ1-4	TRBD1	TGCGCCAGCAGTCACCCCGGGACAGGGAGACCTACTAATGAAAAACTGTTTTTT	CASSHPGTGRPTNEKLFF
TRBV7-9	.	TRBJ2-7	TRBD1	TGTGCCAGCAGCTTAGCCCGGGACAGGATTTCCTTC	CASSLARDRISF
TRBV27	.	TRBJ1-1	.	TGTGCCAGCAGTCTAGAGGGAGGTTTCGAAGCTTTCTTT	CASSLEGGFEAFF
TRBV4-3	.	TRBJ2-3	.	TGCGCCAGCAGCCGCAGGACGGGGGACTTCTCTAGCACAGATACGCAGTATTTT	CASSRRTGDFSSTDTQYF
TRBV7-2	.	TRBJ1-5	TRBD1	TGTGCCAGCAGCCTCCTTAGGACAGGGTCAGGCAATCAGCCCCAGCATTTT	CASSLLRTGSGNQPQHF
TRBV7-9	.	TRBJ2-7	TRBD2	TGTGCCAGCAGCCAGGGACTAGCGGGAGGGGCGCTTTACGAGCAGTACTTC	CASSQGLAGGALYEQYF
TRBV4-2	.	TRBJ2-7	.	TGTGCCAGCAGCCAAGATCAGACAGCCGAGCAGTACTTC	CASSQDQTAEQYF
TRBV5-1	.	TRBJ1-1	TRBD1	TGCGCCAGCAGCCAACCGGGACAGGAGGGAGCTTTCTTT	CASSQPGQEGAFF
TRBV4-3	.	TRBJ2-1	.	TGCGCCAGCAGCCAAGGGGTAGGGGGTGAGCAGTTCTTC	CASSQGVGGEQFF
TRBV28	.	TRBJ1-1	TRBD1	TGTGCCAGCAGTTTCCCGGGACAGGGGGCTTTCTTT	CASSFPGQGAFF
TRBV7-9	.	TRBJ2-7	TRBD1	TGTGCCAGCGTCCGCCCGGGACAGGGTACCTACGAGCAGTACTTC	CASVRPGQGTYEQYF
TRBV4-1	.	TRBJ2-3	TRBD2	TGCGCCAGCAGCCAATCGGCGGGAGTAATGGATACGCAGTATTTT	CASSQSAGVMDTQYF
TRBV2	.	TRBJ1-1	.	TGTGCCAGCACCGACAGGTTCTTGAACACTGAAGCTTTCTTT	CASTDRFLNTEAFF
TRBV7-9	.	TRBJ2-2	.	TGTGCCAGCAGCCTATCCAGTAGTCGGGTGGGGGAGCTGTTTTTT	CASSLSSSRVGELFF
TRBV7-9	.	TRBJ2-7	.	TGTGCCAGCAGTCCTGCGGGGCGGACCACCTACGAGCAGTACTTC	CASSPAGRTTYEQYF
TRBV21-1	.	TRBJ2-7	.	TGTGCCAGCAGCAAAATCCCAGTATACTACGAGCAGTACTTC	CASSKIPVYYEQYF
TRBV7-9	.	TRBJ1-2	TRBD1	TGTGCCAGCAGCCAGACCGGGACAGGGGACTATGGCTACACCTTC	CASSQTGTGDYGYTF
TRBV19	.	TRBJ1-1	TRBD1	TGTGCCAGTAGTATAAGCGGACAGGGGGAGAGGAACACTGAAGCTTTCTTT	CASSISGQGERNTEAFF
TRBV4-1	.	TRBJ1-4	TRBD1	TGCGCCAGCAGCTTGTTGGGACAGGGTAATGAAAAACTGTTTTTT	CASSLLGQGNEKLFF
TRBV28	.	TRBJ2-5	TRBD2	TGTGCCAGCAGTGTGACTAGCGGGAACCAAGAGACCCAGTACTTC	CASSVTSGNQETQYF
TRBV5-4	.	TRBJ1-2	.	TGTGCCAGCAGCTTACGGGGGACTCTCTCTGGCTACACCTTC	CASSLRGTLSGYTF
TRBV7-2	.	TRBJ2-3	TRBD2	TGTGCCAGCAGCTTAGGGGGTAGCGGGAGGGGTACGCAGTATTTT	CASSLGGSGRGTQYF
TRBV29-1	.	TRBJ2-6	.	TGCAGCGTTGAAGCAGGGGCTGGGGCCAACGTCCTGACTTTC	CSVEAGAGANVLTF